This T cell receptor beta chain came from a study of PD-1 blockade in mismatch repair-deficient tumors. Background on the study: Patients had 12 mismatch repair-deficient cancer types and were previously treated and progressing. Study results and caveats: After pembrolizumab, tumor-resident clones rose rapidly, then generally contracted before radiologic responses.

PCR or immunohistochemistry showed mismatch repair deficiency in every enrolled patient. TCRs were sequenced from three patients responding to pembrolizumab. This clone was detected a few times. Its antigen is still unknown. This CDR3 is built from 14 residues. The V end was cut by 1 base, the J end by 2 bases, with 10 bases between. Germline V gene sequence: CDR1 SGHNT, CDR2 YYREEE (reference sequence). TCRdb keeps only in-frame clones here, not all; method: immunoSEQ multiplex PCR. The table records 30,000 to 45,000 clones, over 80% of them present only once. The V gene is TRBV5-4, the J gene TRBJ2-7; D call uncertain. The sample here was PBMCs, taken approximately 41 weeks after starting pembrolizumab. The receptor was isolated from an adult with mismatch repair-deficient cancer. The CDR3 reads CASSLKHYTYEQYF. The CDR3, as DNA: TGTGCCAGCAGCTTGAAGCACTATACCTACGAGCAGTACTTC.